These T cell receptor beta chains were read from a single sample in a study of regulatory T cells in long-lasting Graves disease. Via MiXCR, TCRdb re-called the multiplex PCR reads, giving one row per CDR3 protein. Of 530,000 or so distinct CDR3 sequences listed, around 16% are singletons. In addition, the sample was reused for a study of T cells in Graves' hyperthyroidism and ophthalmopathy.

Sample: peripheral blood mononuclear cells (PBMCs), taken at new diagnosis, from a patient treated with antithyroid drugs. Source of these receptors: a man in his late teens or twenties with Graves disease. CDR3s include the opening cysteine and the closing phenylalanine or tryptophan. The order of the fields is clone size, V gene, D gene, J gene, CDR3 protein, CDR3 DNA. The D gene is left open where the match is weak. Only some rows state a clone size, as once, few, many or a class for expanded clones.

>few|TRBV20-1|TRBD2|TRBJ2-1
CSARTIAGGFPYNEQFF
TGCAGTGCTAGAACAATAGCGGGAGGATTCCCCTACAATGAGCAGTTCTTC
>many|TRBV12-3/TRBV12-4|-|TRBJ2-5
CASSFRSGLETQYF
TGTGCCAGCAGTTTTCGTTCTGGCTTGGAGACCCAGTACTTC
>-|TRBV6-2/TRBV6-3|TRBD2|TRBJ2-1
CASSYAMAMAKLAGGQFF
TGTGCCAGCAGTTACGCCATGGCTATGGCCAAACTAGCGGGAGGGCAGTTCTTC
>many|TRBV2|-|TRBJ1-5
CASSEEQGREQPQHF
TGTGCCAGCAGTGAGGAGCAGGGACGCGAGCAGCCCCAGCATTTT
>many|TRBV20-1|TRBD1|TRBJ2-7
CSARHPSTGDEQYF
TGCAGTGCTAGACACCCTTCGACAGGGGATGAGCAGTACTTC
>many|TRBV20-1|-|TRBJ1-6
CSASRAKSGGDYNSPLHF
TGCAGTGCTAGCCGGGCCAAGTCTGGGGGGGACTATAATTCACCCCTCCACTTT
>-|TRBV19|-|TRBJ2-1
CASSVSWGNEQFF
TGTGCCAGTAGTGTTTCGTGGGGGAATGAGCAGTTCTTC
>-|TRBV5-6|-|TRBJ2-3
CASSPDPGTDTQYF
TGTGCCAGCAGCCCTGACCCCGGCACAGATACGCAGTATTTT
>-|TRBV19|TRBD2|TRBJ2-7
CASREGSGLAKNEQYF
TGTGCCAGTAGAGAAGGGTCGGGACTAGCAAAGAACGAGCAGTACTTC
>-|TRBV12-3/TRBV12-4|-|TRBJ2-2
CASSLAQGGTGELFF
TGTGCCAGCAGTTTAGCTCAGGGGGGGACCGGGGAGCTGTTTTTT
>many|TRBV20-1|-|TRBJ1-5
CSANGRNQPQHF
TGCAGTGCTAATGGGCGCAATCAGCCCCAGCATTTT
>-|TRBV10-2|-|TRBJ2-1
CASSGRSNSDEQFF
TGCGCCAGCAGTGGTAGGAGTAACAGCGATGAGCAGTTCTTC
>many|TRBV12-3/TRBV12-4|-|TRBJ1-1
CASRKWGNTEAFF
TGTGCCAGCCGAAAGTGGGGGAACACTGAAGCTTTCTTT
>-|TRBV7-3|TRBD1|TRBJ2-3
CASSRTGASTDTQYF
TGTGCCAGCAGCCGCACAGGGGCTAGCACAGATACGCAGTATTTT
>few|TRBV30|-|TRBJ2-1
CAWSVAGYVNNEQFF
TGTGCCTGGAGTGTTGCAGGGTACGTAAACAATGAGCAGTTCTTC
>many|TRBV5-6|TRBD1|TRBJ1-5
CASSSGTGTNQPQHF
TGTGCCAGCAGCTCCGGGACAGGGACCAATCAGCCCCAGCATTTT
>many|TRBV19|-|TRBJ2-6
CASSTVAGANVLTF
TGTGCCAGTAGTACAGTCGCCGGGGCCAACGTCCTGACTTTC
>few|TRBV12-3/TRBV12-4|TRBD1|TRBJ2-7
CASSFMAGGYEQYF
TGTGCCAGCAGTTTCATGGCAGGGGGCTACGAGCAGTACTTC
>few|TRBV18|-|TRBJ2-2
CASSKEGISAGELFF
TGTGCCAGCTCGAAAGAGGGGATAAGCGCCGGGGAGCTGTTTTTT
>many|TRBV20-1|-|TRBJ1-5
CSARQGSGQPQHF
TGCAGTGCTAGACAGGGAAGTGGACAGCCCCAGCATTTT
>many|TRBV13|TRBD2|TRBJ2-1
CASSIKREGSYNEQFF
TGTGCCAGCAGCATAAAGCGGGAAGGTTCCTACAATGAGCAGTTCTTC
>many|TRBV28|-|TRBJ2-1
CASSQRSYDYNEQFF
TGTGCCAGCAGCCAACGGAGTTACGATTACAATGAGCAGTTCTTC
>many|TRBV20-1|-|TRBJ1-5
CSAPVWGAGQPQHF
TGCAGTGCTCCCGTTTGGGGGGCCGGTCAGCCCCAGCATTTT
>few|TRBV12-3/TRBV12-4|-|TRBJ2-7
CTSSLARRYEQYF
TGTACCAGCAGTTTAGCGCGGAGGTACGAGCAGTACTTC
>-|TRBV6-4|-|TRBJ1-1
CASSVRQGTEAFF
TGTGCCAGCAGTGTGAGACAAGGCACTGAAGCTTTCTTT
>-|TRBV20-1|-|TRBJ2-3
CSASLGQDTQYF
TGCAGTGCTAGTCTCGGTCAAGATACGCAGTATTTT
>many|TRBV6-1|-|TRBJ2-1
CATAKGYEQFF
TGTGCCACCGCGAAAGGGTATGAGCAGTTCTTC
>few|TRBV30|-|TRBJ2-7
CAWHRTYEQYF
TGTGCCTGGCACAGAACCTACGAGCAGTACTTC
>-|TRBV6-1|-|TRBJ2-4
CASRGLAGRNIQYF
TGTGCCAGCAGGGGACTCGCGGGAAGAAACATTCAGTACTTC
>few|TRBV5-5|-|TRBJ2-7
CASSLVEAGMEQYF
TGTGCCAGCAGCTTAGTGGAGGCGGGAATGGAGCAGTACTTC
>-|TRBV20-1|-|TRBJ2-5
CSGYQPQDETQYF
TGCAGCGGCTACCAACCCCAAGATGAGACCCAGTACTTC
>-|TRBV27|-|TRBJ2-1
CASRLLAREYYNEQFF
TGTGCCAGCAGACTCCTGGCGAGAGAGTACTACAATGAGCAGTTCTTC
>many|TRBV28|-|TRBJ2-7
CASSTLGGPNSYEQYF
TGTGCCAGCAGTACCCTGGGTGGGCCCAATTCCTACGAGCAGTACTTC
>few|TRBV12-3/TRBV12-4|TRBD2|TRBJ2-2
CASTVGGRAPGELFF
TGTGCCAGCACCGTCGGCGGGAGGGCCCCCGGGGAGCTGTTTTTT
>many|TRBV6-2/TRBV6-3|TRBD1|TRBJ2-4
CASNVTTGGLAKNIQYF
TGTGCCAGCAACGTCACGACAGGGGGCCTAGCCAAAAACATTCAGTACTTC
>-|TRBV10-3|TRBD1|TRBJ1-2
CAISPGQGVYGYTF
TGTGCCATCAGTCCGGGACAGGGTGTCTATGGCTACACCTTC
>many|TRBV12-3/TRBV12-4|-|TRBJ2-3
CASSSRAPDTQYF
TGTGCCAGCAGTTCCAGAGCTCCTGATACGCAGTATTTT
>many|TRBV27|-|TRBJ1-2
CASSFEGKGYGYTF
TGTGCCAGCAGTTTTGAGGGAAAGGGTTATGGCTACACCTTC
>many|TRBV28|-|TRBJ1-2
CASSSRRRGNYGYTF
TGTGCCAGCAGTTCCCGAAGGAGAGGCAACTATGGCTACACCTTC
>-|TRBV3-1|TRBD1|TRBJ2-1
CASTTGVEQFF
TGTGCCAGCACTACAGGGGTTGAGCAGTTCTTC
>many|TRBV2|-|TRBJ2-6
CAKSWGRGTRPGANVLTF
TGTGCCAAATCCTGGGGGCGGGGAACACGTCCTGGGGCCAACGTCCTGACTTTC
>many|TRBV7-9|-|TRBJ2-5
CASSFRGRETQYF
-
>many|TRBV12-3/TRBV12-4|-|TRBJ2-5
CASSPAGREETQYF
TGTGCCAGCAGTCCCGCGGGCAGGGAAGAGACCCAGTACTTC
>few|TRBV13|TRBD2|TRBJ2-7
CASSLVVAGESHYGQYF
TGTGCCAGCAGCTTAGTGGTAGCGGGAGAGTCTCACTACGGGCAGTACTTC
>-|TRBV9|-|TRBJ2-7
CASSGGVRGPYEQYF
TGTGCCAGCAGCGGGGGGGTCAGGGGACCCTACGAGCAGTACTTC
>-|TRBV6-5|-|TRBJ2-6
CASSYEGSGANVLTF
TGTGCCAGCAGTTACGAGGGCTCTGGGGCCAACGTCCTGACTTTC
>-|TRBV6-1|-|TRBJ2-2
CASSHAGGPNTGELFF
TGTGCCAGCAGTCACGCTGGCGGACCGAACACCGGGGAGCTGTTTTTT
>few|TRBV30|-|TRBJ2-1
CAWSYGNYNEQFF
TGTGCCTGGAGCTACGGGAACTACAATGAGCAGTTCTTC